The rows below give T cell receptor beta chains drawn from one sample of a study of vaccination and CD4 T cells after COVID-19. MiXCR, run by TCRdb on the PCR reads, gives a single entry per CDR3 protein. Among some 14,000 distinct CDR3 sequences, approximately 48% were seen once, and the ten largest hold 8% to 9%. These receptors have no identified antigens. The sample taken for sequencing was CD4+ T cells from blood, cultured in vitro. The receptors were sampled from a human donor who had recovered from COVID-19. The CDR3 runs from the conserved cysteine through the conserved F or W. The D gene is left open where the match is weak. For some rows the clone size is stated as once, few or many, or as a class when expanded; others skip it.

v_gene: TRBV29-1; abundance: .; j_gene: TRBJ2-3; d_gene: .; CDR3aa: CSVEPGSRTDTQYF; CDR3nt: TGCAGCGTTGAACCCGGGAGTCGTACAGATACGCAGTATTTT
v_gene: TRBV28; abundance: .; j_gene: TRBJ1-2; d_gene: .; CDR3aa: CASSLSGAYGYTF; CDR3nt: TGTGCCAGCAGTTTGTCCGGCGCCTATGGCTACACCTTC
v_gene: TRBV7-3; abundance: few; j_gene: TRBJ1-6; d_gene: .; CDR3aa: CASSIDSSNSPLHF; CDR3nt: TGTGCCAGCAGCATCGACTCAAGTAATTCACCCCTCCACTTT
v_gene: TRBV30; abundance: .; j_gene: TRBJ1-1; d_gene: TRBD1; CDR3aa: CAWTTGWNTEAFF; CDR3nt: TGTGCCTGGACGACAGGGTGGAACACTGAAGCTTTCTTT
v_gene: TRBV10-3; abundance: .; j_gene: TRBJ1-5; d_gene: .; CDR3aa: CAIRAGGNQPQHF; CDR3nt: TGTGCCATCAGAGCTGGGGGCAATCAGCCCCAGCATTTT
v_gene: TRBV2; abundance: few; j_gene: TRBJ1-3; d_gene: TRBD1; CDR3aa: CASRPGTGFGGNTIYF; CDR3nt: TGTGCCAGCAGACCCGGGACAGGTTTCGGTGGAAACACCATATATTTT
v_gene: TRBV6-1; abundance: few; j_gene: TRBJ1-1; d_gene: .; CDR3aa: CASSPGPNTEAFF; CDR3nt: TGTGCCAGCAGTCCTGGTCCTAACACTGAAGCTTTCTTT
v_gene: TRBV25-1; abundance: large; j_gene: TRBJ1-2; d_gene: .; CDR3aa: CASSERGGSRGYTF; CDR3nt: TGTGCCAGCAGCGAACGCGGAGGGAGTCGTGGCTACACCTTC
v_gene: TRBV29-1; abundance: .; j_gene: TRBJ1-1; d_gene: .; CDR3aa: CSGQNTEAFF; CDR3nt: TGCAGCGGACAGAACACTGAAGCTTTCTTT
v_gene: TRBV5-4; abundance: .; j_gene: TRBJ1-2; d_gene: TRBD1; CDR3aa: CASSLERGTGGAYYGYTF; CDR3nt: TGTGCCAGCAGCTTGGAAAGGGGGACAGGGGGCGCCTACTATGGCTACACCTTC
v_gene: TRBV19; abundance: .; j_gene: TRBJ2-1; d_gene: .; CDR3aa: CASSIYGGTRYNEQFF; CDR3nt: TGTGCCAGTAGTATATATGGCGGAACCCGTTACAATGAGCAGTTCTTC
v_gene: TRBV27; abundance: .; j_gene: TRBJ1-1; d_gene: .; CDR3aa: CASRALVGRKKNTEAFF; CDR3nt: TGTGCCAGCAGGGCCCTCGTGGGTAGGAAGAAAAACACTGAAGCTTTCTTT
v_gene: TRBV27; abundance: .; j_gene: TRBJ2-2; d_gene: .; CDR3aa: CASSARTGHGELFF; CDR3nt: TGTGCCAGCAGTGCCCGAACAGGGCACGGGGAGCTGTTTTTT
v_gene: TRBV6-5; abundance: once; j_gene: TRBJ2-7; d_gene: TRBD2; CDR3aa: CASSYEGTTYEQYF; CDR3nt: TGTGCCAGCAGTTACGAGGGGACTACCTACGAGCAGTACTTC
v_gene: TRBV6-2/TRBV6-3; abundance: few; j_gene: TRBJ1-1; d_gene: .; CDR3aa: CASSYGRSSTEAFF; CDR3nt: TGTGCCAGCAGTTACGGCAGATCCAGCACTGAAGCTTTCTTT
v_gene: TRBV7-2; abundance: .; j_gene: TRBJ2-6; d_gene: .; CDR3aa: CASSLAGIGLPSGANVLTF; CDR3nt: TGTGCCAGCAGCTTAGCAGGTATAGGGCTTCCCTCTGGGGCCAACGTCCTGACTTTC
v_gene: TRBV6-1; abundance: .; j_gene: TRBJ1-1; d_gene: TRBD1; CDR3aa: CASSRGQGWGNTEAFF; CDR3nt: TGTGCCAGCAGTCGCGGACAGGGATGGGGAAACACTGAAGCTTTCTTT
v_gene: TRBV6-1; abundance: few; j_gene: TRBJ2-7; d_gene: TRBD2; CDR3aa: CASRLAGGSLVLYEQYF; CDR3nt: TGTGCCAGCCGGCTAGCGGGAGGCAGCCTTGTCCTCTACGAGCAGTACTTC
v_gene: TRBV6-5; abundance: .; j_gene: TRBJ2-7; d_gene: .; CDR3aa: CASSYSRTRYEQYF; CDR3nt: TGTGCCAGCAGTTACTCCAGGACCCGCTACGAGCAGTACTTC
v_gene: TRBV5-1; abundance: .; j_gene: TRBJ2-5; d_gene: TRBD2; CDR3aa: CASSLDTGFSAGGGKTQYF; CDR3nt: TGCGCCAGCAGCTTGGACACAGGGTTTTCGGCGGGAGGCGGTAAGACCCAGTACTTC
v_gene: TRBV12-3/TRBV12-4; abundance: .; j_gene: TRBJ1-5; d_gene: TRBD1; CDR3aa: CASSFSTGLNQPQHF; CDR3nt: TGTGCCAGCAGTTTTTCGACAGGGCTTAATCAGCCCCAGCATTTT
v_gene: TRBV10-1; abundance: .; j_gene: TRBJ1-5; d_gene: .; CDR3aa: CASSVSGNQPQHF; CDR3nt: TGCGCCAGCAGTGTGTCAGGGAATCAGCCCCAGCATTTT
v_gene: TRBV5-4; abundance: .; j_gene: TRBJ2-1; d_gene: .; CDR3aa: CASSSSSNEQFF; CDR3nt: TGTGCCAGCAGCTCCAGCAGCAATGAGCAGTTCTTC
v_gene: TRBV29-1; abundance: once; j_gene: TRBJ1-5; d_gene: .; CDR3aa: CSVEETANQPQHF; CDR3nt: TGCAGCGTTGAAGAAACAGCAAATCAGCCCCAGCATTTT
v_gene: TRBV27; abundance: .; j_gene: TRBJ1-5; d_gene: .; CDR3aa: CASRTMPNQPQHF; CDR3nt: TGTGCCAGCAGGACGATGCCCAATCAGCCCCAGCATTTT
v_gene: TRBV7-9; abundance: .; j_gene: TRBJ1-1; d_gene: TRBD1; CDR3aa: CASSRNFWTGTNRRWSTEAFF; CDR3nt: TGTGCCAGCAGCCGCAACTTCTGGACAGGTACTAATCGGCGGTGGAGCACTGAAGCTTTCTTT
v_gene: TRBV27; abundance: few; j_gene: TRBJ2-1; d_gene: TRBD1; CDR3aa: CASSLELSGTGIYNEQFF; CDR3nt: TGTGCCAGCAGCCTCGAATTATCAGGGACAGGGATTTACAATGAGCAGTTCTTC
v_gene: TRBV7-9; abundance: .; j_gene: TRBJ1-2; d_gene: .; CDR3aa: CATMAGDYGYTF; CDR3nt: TGTGCCACGATGGCCGGAGACTATGGCTACACCTTC
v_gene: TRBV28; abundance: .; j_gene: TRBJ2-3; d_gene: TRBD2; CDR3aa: CASSSLAGDFGDTQYF; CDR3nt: TGTGCCAGCAGTTCTCTAGCGGGAGATTTTGGAGATACGCAGTATTTT
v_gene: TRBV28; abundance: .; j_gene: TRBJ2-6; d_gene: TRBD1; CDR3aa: CASSSSRDRAIRSGANVLTF; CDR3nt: TGTGCCAGCAGTTCATCCCGGGACAGAGCTATACGATCTGGGGCCAACGTCCTGACTTTC
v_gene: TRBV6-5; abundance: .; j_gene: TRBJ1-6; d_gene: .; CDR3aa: CASSYSTFGDSPLHF; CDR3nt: TGTGCCAGCAGTTACTCGACCTTCGGCGATTCACCCCTCCACTTT
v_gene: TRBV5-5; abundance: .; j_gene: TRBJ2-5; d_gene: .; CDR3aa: CASSLVPTGRGHGQTQYF; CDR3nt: TGTGCCAGCAGCTTGGTTCCCACTGGCAGGGGACACGGTCAGACCCAGTACTTC
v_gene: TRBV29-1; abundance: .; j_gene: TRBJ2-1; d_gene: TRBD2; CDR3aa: CSVEGLAGLYNEQFF; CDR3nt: TGCAGCGTTGAGGGACTAGCGGGGCTCTACAATGAGCAGTTCTTC
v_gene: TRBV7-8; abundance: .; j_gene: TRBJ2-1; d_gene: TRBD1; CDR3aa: CASSSRGGDEQFF; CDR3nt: TGTGCCAGCAGCTCCAGAGGGGGCGATGAGCAGTTCTTC
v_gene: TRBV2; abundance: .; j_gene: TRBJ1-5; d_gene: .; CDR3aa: CASTGGRQSQHF; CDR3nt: TGTGCCAGCACCGGGGGGCGTCAGTCCCAGCATTTT
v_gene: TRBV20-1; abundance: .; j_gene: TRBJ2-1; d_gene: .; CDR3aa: CSARASDRNNEQFF; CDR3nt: TGCAGTGCTAGAGCGTCTGACCGCAACAATGAGCAGTTCTTC
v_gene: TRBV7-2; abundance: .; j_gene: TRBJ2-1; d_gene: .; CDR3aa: CASSIDRLEQFF; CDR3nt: TGTGCCAGCAGCATAGACAGACTGGAGCAGTTCTTC
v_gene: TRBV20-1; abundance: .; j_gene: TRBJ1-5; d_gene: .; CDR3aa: CSARASARETQHF; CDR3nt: TGCAGTGCTAGAGCCTCAGCCAGGGAGACCCAGCATTTT
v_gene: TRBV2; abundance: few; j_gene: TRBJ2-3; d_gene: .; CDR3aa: CASATQTDTDTQYF; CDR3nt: TGTGCCAGCGCCACCCAGACAGACACAGATACGCAGTATTTT
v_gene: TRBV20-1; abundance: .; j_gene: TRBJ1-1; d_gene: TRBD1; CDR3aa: CSAERFGTGNTEAFF; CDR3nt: TGCAGTGCAGAACGTTTCGGGACAGGGAACACTGAAGCTTTCTTT
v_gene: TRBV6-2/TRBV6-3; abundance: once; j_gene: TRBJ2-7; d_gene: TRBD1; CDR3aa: CASSLQPQQGPEEYEQYF; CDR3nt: TGTGCCAGCAGTCTCCAGCCACAACAGGGGCCAGAGGAATACGAGCAGTACTTC